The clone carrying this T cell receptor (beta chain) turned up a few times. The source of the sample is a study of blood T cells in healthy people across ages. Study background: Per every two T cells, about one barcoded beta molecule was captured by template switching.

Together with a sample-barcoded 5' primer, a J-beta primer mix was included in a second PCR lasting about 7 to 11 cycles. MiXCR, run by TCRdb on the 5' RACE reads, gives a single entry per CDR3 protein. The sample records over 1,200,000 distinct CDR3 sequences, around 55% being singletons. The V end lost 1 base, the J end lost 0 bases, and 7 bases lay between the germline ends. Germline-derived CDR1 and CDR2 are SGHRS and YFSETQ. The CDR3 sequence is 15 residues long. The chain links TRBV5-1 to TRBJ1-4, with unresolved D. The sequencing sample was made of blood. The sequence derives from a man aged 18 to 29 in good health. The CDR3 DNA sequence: TGCGCCAGCAGCTTGAATCCGGCAACTAATGAAAAACTGTTTTTT. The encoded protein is CASSLNPATNEKLFF.